Included here is one T cell receptor (beta chain) sequence, with context. Its antigen is currently unknown. Trimming took 5 bases from V and 11 from J, leaving 18 bases between them. The CDR3 extends over 13 amino acids. Germline CDR1 is PRHDT and CDR2 is FYEKMQ (reference sequence). The data belong to a study of cytomegalovirus exposure and HLA in healthy donors. Looking at the study overall: As released early, the data held about 85 million unique TCRs from HLA-typed donors. Study results and limitations: There were three CMV-associated chains whose specificity for CMV antigens was confirmed in vitro.

The PCR made use of 60 Vbeta and 13 Jbeta primers. Profiled with immunoSEQ multiplex PCR; TCRdb holds only in-frame clones, not every one. Its clone listing holds about 70,000 clones. The chain joins TRBV13 to TRBJ1-1; TRBD1 is a possible D gene (5 bases). The source is a female donor in good health and CMV-seropositive. Sample: PBMCs. The CDR3 DNA reads as TGTGCCAGCAGCAGTGGACAAGCTAGGCGTGCTTTCTTT. Residues: CASSSGQARRAFF.